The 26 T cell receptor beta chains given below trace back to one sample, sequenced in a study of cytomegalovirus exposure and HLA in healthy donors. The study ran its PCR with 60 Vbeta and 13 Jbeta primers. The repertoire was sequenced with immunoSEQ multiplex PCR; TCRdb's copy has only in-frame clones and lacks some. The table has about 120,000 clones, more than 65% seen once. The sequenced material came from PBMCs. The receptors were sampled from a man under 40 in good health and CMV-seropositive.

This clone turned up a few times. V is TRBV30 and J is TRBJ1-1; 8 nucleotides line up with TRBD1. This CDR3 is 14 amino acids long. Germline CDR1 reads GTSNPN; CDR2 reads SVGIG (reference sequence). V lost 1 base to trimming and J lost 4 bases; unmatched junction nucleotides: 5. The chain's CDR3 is CAWSGGQVGTEAFF. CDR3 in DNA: TGTGCCTGGAGTGGGGGACAGGTTGGCACTGAAGCTTTCTTT.

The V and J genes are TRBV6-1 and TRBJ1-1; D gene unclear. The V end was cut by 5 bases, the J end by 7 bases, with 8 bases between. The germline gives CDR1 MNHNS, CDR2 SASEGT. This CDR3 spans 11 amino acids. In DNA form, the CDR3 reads TGTGCCAGCAGTTACCTGAGTGAAGCTTTCTTT. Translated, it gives CASSYLSEAFF.

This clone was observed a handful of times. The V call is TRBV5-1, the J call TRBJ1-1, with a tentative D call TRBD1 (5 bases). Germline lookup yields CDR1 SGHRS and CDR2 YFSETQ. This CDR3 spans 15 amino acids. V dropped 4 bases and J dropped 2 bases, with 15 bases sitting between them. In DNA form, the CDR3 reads TGCGCCAGCAGCAAAGAAACAGGATCCAACACTGAAGCTTTCTTT. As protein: CASSKETGSNTEAFF.

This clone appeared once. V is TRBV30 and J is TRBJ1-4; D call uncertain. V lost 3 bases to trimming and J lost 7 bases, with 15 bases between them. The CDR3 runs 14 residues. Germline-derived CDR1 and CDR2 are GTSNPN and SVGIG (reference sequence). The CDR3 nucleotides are TGTGCCTGGAGCGGAGGTCGTGAGCGTGAAAAACTGTTTTTT. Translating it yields CAWSGGREREKLFF.

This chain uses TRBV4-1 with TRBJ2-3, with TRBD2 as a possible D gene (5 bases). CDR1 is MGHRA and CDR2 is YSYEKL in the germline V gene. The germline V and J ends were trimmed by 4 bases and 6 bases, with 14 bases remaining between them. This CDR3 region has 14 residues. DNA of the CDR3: TGCGCCAGCAGCCGAGCGGCGGTGGGGGATACGCAGTATTTT. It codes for CASSRAAVGDTQYF.

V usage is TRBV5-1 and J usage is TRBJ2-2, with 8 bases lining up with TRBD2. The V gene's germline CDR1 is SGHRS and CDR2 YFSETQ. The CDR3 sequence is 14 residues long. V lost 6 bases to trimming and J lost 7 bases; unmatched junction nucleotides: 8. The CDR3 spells CASTVGGAGGELFF. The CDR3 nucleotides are TGCGCCAGCACGGTCGGGGGGGCTGGCGGGGAGCTGTTTTTT. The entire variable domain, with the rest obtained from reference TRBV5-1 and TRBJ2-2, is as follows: KAGVTQTPRYLIKTRGQQVTLSCSPISGHRSVSWYQQTPGQGLQFLFEYFSETQRNKGNFPGRFSGRQFSNSRSEMNVSTLELGDSALYLCASTVGGAGGELFFGEGSRLTVL.

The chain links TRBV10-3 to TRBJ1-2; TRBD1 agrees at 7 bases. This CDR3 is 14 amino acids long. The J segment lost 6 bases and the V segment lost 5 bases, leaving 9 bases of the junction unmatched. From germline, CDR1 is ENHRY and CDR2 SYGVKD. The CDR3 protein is CAISSQGEIDGYTF. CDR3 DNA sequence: TGTGCCATCAGTTCTCAGGGGGAAATCGATGGCTACACCTTC.

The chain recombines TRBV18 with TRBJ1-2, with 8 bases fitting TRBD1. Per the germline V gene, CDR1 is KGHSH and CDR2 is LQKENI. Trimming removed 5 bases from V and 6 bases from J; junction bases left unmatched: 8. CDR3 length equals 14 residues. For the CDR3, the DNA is TGTGCCAGCTCAACCATACAGGGGGTGGATGGCTACACCTTC. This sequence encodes CASSTIQGVDGYTF.

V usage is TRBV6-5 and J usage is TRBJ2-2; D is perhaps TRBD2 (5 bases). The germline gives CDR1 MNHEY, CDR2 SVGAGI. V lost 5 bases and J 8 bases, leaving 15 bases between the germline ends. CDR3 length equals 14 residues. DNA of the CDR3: TGTGCCAGCAGTGGCGGACTGTGGGCGGGGGAGCTGTTTTTT. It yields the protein CASSGGLWAGELFF.

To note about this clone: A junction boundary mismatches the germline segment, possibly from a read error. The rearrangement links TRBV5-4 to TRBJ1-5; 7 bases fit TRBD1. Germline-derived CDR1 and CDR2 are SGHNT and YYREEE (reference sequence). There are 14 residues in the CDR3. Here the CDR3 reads CAGSLEGQNTPQHF. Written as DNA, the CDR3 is TGTGCCGGCAGCTTGGAGGGACAGAACACGCCCCAGCATTTT.

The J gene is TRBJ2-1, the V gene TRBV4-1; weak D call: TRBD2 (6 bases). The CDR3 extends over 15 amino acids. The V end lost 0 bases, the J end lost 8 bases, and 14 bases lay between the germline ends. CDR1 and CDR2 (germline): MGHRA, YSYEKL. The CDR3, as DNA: TGCGCCAGCAGCCAAGAGCCGGGACTTCTCGATGAGCAGTTCTTC. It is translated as CASSQEPGLLDEQFF.

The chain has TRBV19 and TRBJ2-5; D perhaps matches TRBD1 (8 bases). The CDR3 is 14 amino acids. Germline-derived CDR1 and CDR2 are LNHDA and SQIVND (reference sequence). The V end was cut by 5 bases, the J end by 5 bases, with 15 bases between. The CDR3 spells CASSSTGEGETQYF. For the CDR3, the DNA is TGTGCCAGTAGTTCGACAGGGGAGGGGGAGACCCAGTACTTC.

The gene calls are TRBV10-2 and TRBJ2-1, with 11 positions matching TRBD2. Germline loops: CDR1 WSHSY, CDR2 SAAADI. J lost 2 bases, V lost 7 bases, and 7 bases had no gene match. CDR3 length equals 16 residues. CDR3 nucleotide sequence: TGCGCCAGCACGGGCGAGACTAGCGGGGCCTACAATGAGCAGTTCTTC. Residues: CASTGETSGAYNEQFF.

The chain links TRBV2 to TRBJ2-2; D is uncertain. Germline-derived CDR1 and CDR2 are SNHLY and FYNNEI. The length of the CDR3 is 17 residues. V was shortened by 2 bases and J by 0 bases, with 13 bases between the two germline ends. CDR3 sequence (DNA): TGTGCCAGCAGTGAACCTGCCCTTACAGCGAACACCGGGGAGCTGTTTTTT. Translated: CASSEPALTANTGELFF. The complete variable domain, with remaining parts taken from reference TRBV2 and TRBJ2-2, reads EPEVTQTPSHQVTQMGQEVILRCVPISNHLYFYWYRQILGQKVEFLVSFYNNEISEKSEIFDDQFSVERPDGSNFTLKIRSTKLEDSAMYFCASSEPALTANTGELFFGEGSRLTVL.

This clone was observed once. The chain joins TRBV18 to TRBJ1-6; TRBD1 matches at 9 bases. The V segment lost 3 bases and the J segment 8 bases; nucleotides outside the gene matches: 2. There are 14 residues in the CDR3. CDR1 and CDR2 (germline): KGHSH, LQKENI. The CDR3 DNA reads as TGTGCCAGCTCACCCTGGACAGGGGATTCACCCCTCCACTTT. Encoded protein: CASSPWTGDSPLHF.

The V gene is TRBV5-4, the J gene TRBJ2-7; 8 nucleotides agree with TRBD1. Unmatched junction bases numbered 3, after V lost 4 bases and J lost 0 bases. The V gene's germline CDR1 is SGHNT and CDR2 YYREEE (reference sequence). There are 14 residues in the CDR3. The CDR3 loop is CASSGGQDSYEQYF. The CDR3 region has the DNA TGTGCCAGCAGCGGGGGACAGGACTCCTACGAGCAGTACTTC.

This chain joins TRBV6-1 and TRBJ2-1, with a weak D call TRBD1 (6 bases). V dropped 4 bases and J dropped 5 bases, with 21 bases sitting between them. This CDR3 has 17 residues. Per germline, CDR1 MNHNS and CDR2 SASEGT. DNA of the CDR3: TGTGCCAGCAGTGGGTCCCCGACAGACAGGTATAACAATGAGCAGTTCTTC. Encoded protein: CASSGSPTDRYNNEQFF.

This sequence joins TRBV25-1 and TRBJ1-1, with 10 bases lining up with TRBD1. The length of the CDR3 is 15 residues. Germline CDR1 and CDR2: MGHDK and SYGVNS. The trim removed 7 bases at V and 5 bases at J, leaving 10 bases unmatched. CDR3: CASTGAPGQGTEAFF. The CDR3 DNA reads TGTGCCAGCACTGGGGCTCCGGGACAGGGGACTGAAGCTTTCTTT.

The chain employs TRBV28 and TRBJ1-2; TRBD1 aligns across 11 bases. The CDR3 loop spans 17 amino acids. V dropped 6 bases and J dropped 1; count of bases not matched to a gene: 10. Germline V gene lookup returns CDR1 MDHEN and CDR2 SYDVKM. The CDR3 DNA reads TGTGCCAGCAGATCCCCCGGGACAGGGGGGGATAACTATGGCTACACCTTC. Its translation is CASRSPGTGGDNYGYTF.

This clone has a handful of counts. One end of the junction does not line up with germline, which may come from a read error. Here the CDR3 reads CASSLGGTSEQYF. CDR3 bases: TGTGCTAGCAGCTTAGGGGGGACATCCGAGCAGTACTTC. The chain has TRBV7-7 and TRBJ2-7; D could derive from TRBD1 or TRBD2 (6 bases each). Germline CDR1 and CDR2: SSHAT and FNYEAQ (reference sequence). This CDR3 is 13 amino acids long.

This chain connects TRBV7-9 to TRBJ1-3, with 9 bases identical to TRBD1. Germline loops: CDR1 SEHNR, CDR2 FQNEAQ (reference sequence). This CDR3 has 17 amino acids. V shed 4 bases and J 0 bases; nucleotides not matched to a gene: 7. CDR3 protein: CASSSQHRGHSGNTIYF. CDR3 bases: TGTGCCAGCAGCTCGCAGCACAGGGGGCACTCTGGAAACACCATATATTTT.

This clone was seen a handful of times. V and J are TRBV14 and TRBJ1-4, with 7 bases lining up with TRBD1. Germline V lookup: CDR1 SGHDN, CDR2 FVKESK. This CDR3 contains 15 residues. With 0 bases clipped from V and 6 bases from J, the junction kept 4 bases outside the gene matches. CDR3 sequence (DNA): TGTGCCAGCAGCCAAGATCGGACAGGACATGAAAAACTGTTTTTT. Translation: CASSQDRTGHEKLFF.

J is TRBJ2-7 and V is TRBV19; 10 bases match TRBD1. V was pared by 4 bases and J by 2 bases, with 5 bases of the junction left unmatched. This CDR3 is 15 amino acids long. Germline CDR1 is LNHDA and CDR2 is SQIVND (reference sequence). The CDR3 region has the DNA TGTGCCAGTAGTAGGGGACAGGGGTTGGCCTACGAGCAGTACTTC. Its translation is CASSRGQGLAYEQYF.

Here the CDR3 reads CASRPLGSLYTEAFF. DNA for the CDR3: TGTGCCAGCAGACCACTTGGGAGTTTGTACACTGAAGCTTTCTTT. The chain links TRBV6-6 to TRBJ1-1; D remains unclear. The CDR3 is made up of 15 amino acids. V lost 6 bases, J lost 3 bases, and 17 bases lay in between. Germline V CDR1 and CDR2: MNHNY, SVGAGI (reference sequence).

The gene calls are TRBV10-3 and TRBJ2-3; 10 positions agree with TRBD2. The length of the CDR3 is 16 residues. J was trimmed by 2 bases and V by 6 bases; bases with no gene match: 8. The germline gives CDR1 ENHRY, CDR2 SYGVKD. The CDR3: CAISFSGGRHTDTQYF. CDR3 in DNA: TGTGCCATCAGCTTTAGCGGGGGGCGACACACAGATACGCAGTATTTT.

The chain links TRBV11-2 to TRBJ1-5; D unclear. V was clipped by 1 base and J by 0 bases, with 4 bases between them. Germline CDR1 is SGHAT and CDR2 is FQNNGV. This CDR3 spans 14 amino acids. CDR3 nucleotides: TGTGCCAGCAGCTTAGTCAATAGCAATCAGCCCCAGCATTTT. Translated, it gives CASSLVNSNQPQHF.